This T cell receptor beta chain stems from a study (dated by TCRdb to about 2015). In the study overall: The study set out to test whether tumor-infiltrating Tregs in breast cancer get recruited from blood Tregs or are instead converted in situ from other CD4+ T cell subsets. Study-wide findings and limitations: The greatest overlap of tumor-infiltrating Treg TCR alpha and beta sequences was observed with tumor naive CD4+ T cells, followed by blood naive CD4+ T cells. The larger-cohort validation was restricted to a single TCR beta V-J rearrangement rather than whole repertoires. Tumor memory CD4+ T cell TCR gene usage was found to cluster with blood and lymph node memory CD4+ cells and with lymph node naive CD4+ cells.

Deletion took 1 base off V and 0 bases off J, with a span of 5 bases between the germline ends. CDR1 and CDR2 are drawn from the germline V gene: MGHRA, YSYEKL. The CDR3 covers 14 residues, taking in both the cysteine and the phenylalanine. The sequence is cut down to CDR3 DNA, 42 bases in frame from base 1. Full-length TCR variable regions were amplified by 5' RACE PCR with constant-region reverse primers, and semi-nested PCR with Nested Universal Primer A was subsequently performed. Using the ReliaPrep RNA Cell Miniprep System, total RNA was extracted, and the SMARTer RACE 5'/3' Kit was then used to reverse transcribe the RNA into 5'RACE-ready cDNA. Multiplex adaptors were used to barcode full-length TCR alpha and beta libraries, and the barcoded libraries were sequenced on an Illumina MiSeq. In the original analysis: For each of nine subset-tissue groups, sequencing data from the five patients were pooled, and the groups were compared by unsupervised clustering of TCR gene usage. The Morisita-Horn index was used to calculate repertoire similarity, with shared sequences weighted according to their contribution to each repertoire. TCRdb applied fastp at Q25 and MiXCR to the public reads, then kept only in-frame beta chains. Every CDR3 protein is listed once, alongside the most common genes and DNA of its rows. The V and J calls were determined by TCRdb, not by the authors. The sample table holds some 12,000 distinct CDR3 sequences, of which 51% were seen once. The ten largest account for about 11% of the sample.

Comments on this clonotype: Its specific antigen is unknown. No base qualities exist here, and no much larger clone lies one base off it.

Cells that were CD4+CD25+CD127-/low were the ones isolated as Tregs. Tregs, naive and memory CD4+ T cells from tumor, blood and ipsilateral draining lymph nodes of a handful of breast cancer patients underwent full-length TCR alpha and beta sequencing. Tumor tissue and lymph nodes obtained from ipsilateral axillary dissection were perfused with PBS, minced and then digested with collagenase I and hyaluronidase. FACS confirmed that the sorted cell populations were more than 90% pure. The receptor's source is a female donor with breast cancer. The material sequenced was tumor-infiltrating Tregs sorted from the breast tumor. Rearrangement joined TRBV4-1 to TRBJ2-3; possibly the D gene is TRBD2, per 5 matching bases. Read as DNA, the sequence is TGCGCCAGCAGCCAAGGGACTAGCACAGATACGCAGTATTTT. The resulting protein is CASSQGTSTDTQYF.